This T cell receptor (beta chain) originates from a study of early T cells in non-severe SARS-CoV-2 infection. Study-wide background: Sequencing was performed on bulk RNA from unsorted whole blood, leaving chains unpaired.

Attached unique molecular identifiers marked individual cDNA molecules. One entry per CDR3 protein results from TCRdb running MiXCR on the 5' RACE reads. Of tens of thousands of distinct CDR3 sequences in the sample, 9.5% to 15% were seen once. Of note for this clonotype: A much larger clone sits a single nucleotide away, making a read error possible. It is likely a read error, because the conserved phenylalanine at the end of the CDR3 is missing.

Trimming removed 2 bases from V and 4 bases from J; junction bases left unmatched: 3. Germline assignment: CDR1 ENHRY and CDR2 SYGVKD. This CDR3 spans 15 amino acids. Sequences were obtained from whole blood. The sequence came from an adult who was a healthcare worker with PCR-confirmed SARS-CoV-2 infection or an uninfected control (not recorded which). The V and J genes are TRBV10-3 and TRBJ2-5; 11 positions agree with TRBD2. CDR3 DNA: TGTGCCATCAGTGAGCTAGCGGGAGGTTCAGAGACCCAGTACTCC. Protein: CAISELAGGSETQYS.